One sample yielded the 13 T cell receptor beta chains listed below, sequenced in a study of vaccination and CD4 T cells after COVID-19. No antigen has been identified for these receptors. Treatment meaning: roughly 10-day PBMC culture with coronavirus spike peptide pools or control peptides (ViraFEST assay). Oncomine TCR Beta short-read sequencing was applied to DNA from cultured CD4+ T cells. TCRdb called the PCR reads again in MiXCR, with one record for every CDR3 protein. The data contain about 14,000 distinct CDR3 sequences, approximately 30% of them seen just once; the ten biggest clones take up approximately 19%. The specimen was cultured CD4+ T cells from blood. These receptors originate from a human donor with COVID-19.

This chain links TRBV6-2 or TRBV6-3 with TRBJ1-5, with D uncertain. The germline V and J ends were trimmed by 4 bases and 3 bases, with 10 bases remaining between them. The CDR3 is 14 residues long. Per the germline V gene, CDR1 is MNHEY and CDR2 is SVGEGT. CDR3 nucleotides: TGTGCCAGCAGTTCGGAGCGACTCAATCAGCCCCAGCATTTT. Its protein product is CASSSERLNQPQHF.

V is TRBV11-2 and J is TRBJ2-3, with 8 bases identical to TRBD1. V shed 4 bases and J 2 bases; nucleotides not matched to a gene: 2. Germline loops: CDR1 SGHAT, CDR2 FQNNGV. CDR3 length equals 14 residues. DNA of the CDR3: TGTGCCAGCAGCTCGGACAGGGCCACAGATACGCAGTATTTT. As protein: CASSSDRATDTQYF. The full variable domain, completed using reference TRBV11-2 and TRBJ2-3, is EAGVAQSPRYKIIEKRQSVAFWCNPISGHATLYWYQQILGQGPKLLIQFQNNGVVDDSQLPKDRFSAERLKGVDSTLKIQPAKLEDSAVYLCASSSDRATDTQYFGPGTRLTVL.

This clonotype was seen only a few times. The J gene is TRBJ1-2, the V gene TRBV20-1, with 7 bases aligning to TRBD1. After removal of 4 bases from V and 7 bases from J, the junction contained 6 bases not matched to a gene. Germline V gives CDR1 DFQATT, CDR2 SNEGSKA (reference sequence). The CDR3 spans 12 residues. The CDR3 DNA follows: TGCAGTGCTAACTTCAGGGGGGGTGGCTACACCTTC. Protein sequence: CSANFRGGGYTF.

This clonotype was seen a few times. This chain connects TRBV7-2 to TRBJ2-3, with 7 bases identical to TRBD2. Germline CDR1 SGHTA, CDR2 FQGNSA. This CDR3 is built from 16 residues. Unmatched junction bases numbered 8, after V lost 5 bases and J lost 0 bases. The CDR3 bases are TGTGCCAGCAGCCTACTATCTAGCGGAAGCACAGATACGCAGTATTTT. Translation gives CASSLLSSGSTDTQYF. Variable domain in full (rest from reference TRBV7-2 and TRBJ2-3): GAGVSQSPSNKVTEKGKDVELRCDPISGHTALYWYRQSLGQGLEFLIYFQGNSAPDKSGLPSDRFSAERTGGSVSTLTIQRTQQEDSAVYLCASSLLSSGSTDTQYFGPGTRLTVL.

This chain connects TRBV28 to TRBJ1-2, with unresolved D. CDR1 and CDR2 from the germline V gene are MDHEN and SYDVKM. Trimming shortened V by 4 bases and J by 4 bases, and 16 bases separated the two germline ends. This CDR3 spans 15 amino acids. The CDR3 spells CASSSRQDGGYGYTF. The CDR3 region has the DNA TGTGCCAGCAGTTCCCGGCAGGACGGCGGCTATGGCTACACCTTC.

In this sample, this clonotype turned up a few times. The gene calls are TRBV20-1 and TRBJ2-1, with D perhaps TRBD2 (6 bases). The V gene's germline CDR1 is DFQATT and CDR2 SNEGSKA (reference sequence). CDR3 length: 14 amino acids. With 3 bases removed from V and 0 bases from J, the gap between germline ends came to 9 bases. The CDR3 sequence is CSARAGSSYNEQFF. The CDR3 DNA is TGCAGTGCTAGGGCCGGGAGCTCCTACAATGAGCAGTTCTTC.

The chain uses TRBV2 and TRBJ1-3; D call uncertain. This CDR3 has 13 residues. Germline values: CDR1 SNHLY, CDR2 FYNNEI. V lost 8 bases and J lost 0, with 8 bases in between. This CDR3 reads CASLSSSGNTIYF. The CDR3 DNA follows: TGTGCCAGCTTGAGTAGCTCTGGAAACACCATATATTTT.

This clonotype showed up just a few times. V is TRBV5-1 and J is TRBJ2-7, with D possibly being TRBD2 (7 bases). The CDR3 runs 15 residues. Germline loops: CDR1 SGHRS, CDR2 YFSETQ. Trimming took 7 bases from V and 6 from J, leaving 23 bases between them. The CDR3 loop is CASAATGGAAGEQYF. The CDR3 DNA sequence: TGCGCCAGCGCCGCGACGGGGGGCGCGGCTGGCGAGCAGTACTTC.

This clonotype was seen just once. V gene TRBV12-3 or TRBV12-4 combines with J gene TRBJ1-3; TRBD1 aligns across 9 bases. V lost 6 bases to trimming and J lost 4 bases; unmatched junction nucleotides: 10. The CDR3 extends over 16 amino acids. The CDR3 coding sequence is TGTGCCAGCAGCAGACCGGGACAGGGTTCGGGAAACACCATATATTTT. As protein: CASSRPGQGSGNTIYF.

V usage is TRBV7-2 and J usage is TRBJ2-7, with 9 nucleotides matching TRBD1. This CDR3 has 15 residues. V dropped 3 bases and J dropped 2; count of bases not matched to a gene: 5. CDR1 and CDR2 (germline): SGHTA, FQGNSA. The CDR3 nucleotides read TGTGCCAGCAGCTTTACCGGGACAGGGACCTACGAGCAGTACTTC. Its protein product is CASSFTGTGTYEQYF. Based on the CDR3 plus reference TRBV7-2 and TRBJ2-7, the full variable domain is GAGVSQSPSNKVTEKGKDVELRCDPISGHTALYWYRQSLGQGLEFLIYFQGNSAPDKSGLPSDRFSAERTGGSVSTLTIQRTQQEDSAVYLCASSFTGTGTYEQYFGPGTRLTVT.

The chain combines TRBV5-6 with TRBJ1-5; TRBD1 agrees at 10 bases. Germline V gene data show CDR1 as SGHDT and CDR2 as YYEEEE. V dropped 4 bases and J dropped 1; count of bases not matched to a gene: 5. The CDR3 length is 16 residues. This CDR3 reads CASSQGQGFSNQPQHF. The CDR3 nucleotides are TGTGCCAGCAGCCAGGGACAGGGGTTCAGCAATCAGCCCCAGCATTTT.

This chain uses TRBV5-4 with TRBJ2-7; 10 bases line up with TRBD1. Germline CDR1 SGHNT, CDR2 YYREEE (reference sequence). CDR3 size: 14 residues. Trimming took 4 bases from V and 2 from J; bases not matched to a gene: 3. The CDR3 DNA sequence: TGTGCCAGCAGCAAGACAGGGGGCACCTACGAGCAGTACTTC. This gives the protein CASSKTGGTYEQYF. The whole variable domain, filled in from reference TRBV5-4 and TRBJ2-7, reads ETGVTQSPTHLIKTRGQQVTLRCSSQSGHNTVSWYQQALGQGPQFIFQYYREEENGRGNFPPRFSGLQFPNYSSELNVNALELDDSALYLCASSKTGGTYEQYFGPGTRLTVT.

The genes are TRBV19 and TRBJ1-1; D gene unclear. This CDR3 contains 13 residues. Trimming shortened V by 6 bases and J by 8 bases, and 16 bases separated the two germline ends. Germline assignment: CDR1 LNHDA and CDR2 SQIVND (reference sequence). The CDR3 DNA reads as TGTGCCAGTAGGCGGGTTGATGGGTTCGAAGCTTTCTTT. It yields the protein CASRRVDGFEAFF.